These T cell receptor beta chains were read from a single sample in a study of identical twins. Via MiXCR, TCRdb re-called the 5' RACE reads, giving one row per CDR3 protein. The sample has around 670,000 distinct CDR3 sequences, roughly 6% seen once; the top ten hold approximately 1.6%. Sequenced input: naive T cells sorted from blood. These receptors were collected from a man between 18 and 35 years old in good health. The CDR3 runs from the conserved cysteine through the conserved F or W. The order of the fields is D gene, J gene, clone size, V gene, CDR3 protein, CDR3 DNA. A D gene is named only where the DNA matches it firmly. Some rows mark clone size as missing; the rest say once, few, many or name a class of expanded clone.

>-|TRBJ2-1|-|TRBV20-1
CSASPPESSYNEQFF
TGCAGTGCTAGCCCTCCCGAAAGCTCCTACAATGAGCAGTTCTTC
>TRBD1|TRBJ2-3|many|TRBV24-1
CATSDRTGPSTDTQYF
TGTGCCACCAGTGATCGGACAGGACCGAGCACAGATACGCAGTATTTT
>TRBD1|TRBJ1-5|many|TRBV20-1
CSAPLDDRGNQPQHF
TGCAGTGCTCCTTTGGACGACAGGGGGAATCAGCCCCAGCATTTT
>-|TRBJ2-4|many|TRBV20-1
CSAPLGGTAKNIQYF
TGCAGTGCTCCCCTGGGGGGTACGGCCAAAAACATTCAGTACTTC
>TRBD1|TRBJ2-1|many|TRBV4-1
CASSQLARDRGGEQFF
TGCGCCAGCAGCCAATTGGCGAGGGACAGGGGTGGAGAGCAGTTCTTC
>TRBD2|TRBJ2-3|many|TRBV5-5
CASSLQTSGAPLDTQYF
TGTGCCAGCAGCTTGCAGACTAGCGGGGCCCCACTAGATACGCAGTATTTT
>-|TRBJ2-2|many|TRBV7-2
CASSLKPGDTGELFF
TGTGCCAGCAGCTTAAAACCGGGAGACACCGGGGAGCTGTTTTTT
>-|TRBJ2-4|few|TRBV19
CASSIAGLKNIQYF
TGTGCCAGTAGTATAGCGGGTCTGAAAAACATTCAGTACTTC
>TRBD1|TRBJ2-5|many|TRBV10-3
CAISDIQGAYEETQYF
TGTGCCATCAGTGATATTCAGGGGGCGTATGAGGAGACCCAGTACTTC
>-|TRBJ2-3|-|TRBV7-2
CASSPRQLPDTQYF
TGTGCCAGCTCCCCCAGACAGTTACCGGATACGCAGTATTTT
>-|TRBJ1-1|few|TRBV29-1
CSAYDRRNTEAFF
TGCAGCGCCTACGACAGGCGGAACACTGAAGCTTTCTTT
>TRBD2|TRBJ2-3|-|TRBV30
CAWELEGGVDTQYF
TGTGCCTGGGAATTGGAGGGAGGGGTCGACACGCAGTATTTT
>-|TRBJ2-2|many|TRBV12-3/TRBV12-4
CASIGQGNTGELFF
TGTGCCAGCATAGGGCAGGGGAACACCGGGGAGCTGTTTTTT
>TRBD2|TRBJ2-6|many|TRBV20-1
CSARDPRLAGGSLAANVLTF
TGCAGTGCTAGAGATCCCAGACTAGCGGGAGGTTCCCTCGCGGCCAACGTCCTGACTTTC
>TRBD1|TRBJ2-7|-|TRBV5-1
CASSSNLQGSTSYEQYF
TGCGCCAGCAGCTCGAATCTACAGGGGTCTACCTCCTACGAGCAGTACTTC
>-|TRBJ2-7|many|TRBV5-1
CASSLYPYEQYF
TGCGCCAGCAGCTTGTACCCCTACGAGCAGTACTTC
>TRBD1|TRBJ1-4|-|TRBV28
CASSRRQGEKLFF
TGTGCCAGCAGCCGGCGACAGGGAGAGAAACTGTTTTTT
>TRBD2|TRBJ2-5|-|TRBV20-1
CSAREPGLQETQYF
TGCAGTGCTAGGGAACCGGGACTACAAGAGACCCAGTACTTC
>-|TRBJ2-5|few|TRBV5-1
CASSLIQRGTGETQYF
TGCGCCAGCAGCTTGATCCAGCGTGGGACCGGGGAGACCCAGTACTTC
>-|TRBJ2-3|-|TRBV27
CASTGRASTDTQYF
TGTGCCAGCACAGGGAGAGCTAGCACAGATACGCAGTATTTT
>TRBD2|TRBJ2-2|once|TRBV11-1
CASSLSSGRTGELFF
TGTGCCAGCAGCTTGTCTAGCGGGAGAACCGGGGAGCTGTTTTTT
>-|TRBJ2-3|-|TRBV7-7
CASSPDAQRRGTQYF
TGTGCCAGCAGCCCGGACGCTCAAAGACGGGGTACGCAGTATTTT
>-|TRBJ2-2|few|TRBV3-1
CASSHRHGYTGELFF
TGTGCCAGCAGCCACAGACACGGGTACACCGGGGAGCTGTTTTTT
>-|TRBJ2-3|many|TRBV29-1
CSVEGSRSTDTQYF
TGCAGCGTTGAAGGTAGCCGAAGCACAGATACGCAGTATTTT
>TRBD2|TRBJ2-1|many|TRBV5-1
CASSLGAGGLYNEQFF
TGCGCCAGCAGCTTGGGGGCGGGAGGCCTCTACAATGAGCAGTTCTTC
>TRBD1|TRBJ2-6|few|TRBV5-1
CASRQNTGAGANVLTF
TGCGCCAGCAGGCAAAATACAGGGGCTGGGGCCAACGTCCTGACTTTC
>-|TRBJ2-5|many|TRBV12-3/TRBV12-4
CASSWGETQYF
TGTGCCAGCAGTTGGGGAGAGACCCAGTACTTC
>TRBD2|TRBJ2-1|-|TRBV27
CASSIIAGDPGEQFF
TGTGCCAGCAGCATCATAGCGGGAGACCCAGGTGAGCAGTTCTTC
>-|TRBJ2-5|many|TRBV20-1
CSAAPGQPETQYF
TGCAGTGCCGCCCCCGGACAGCCAGAGACCCAGTACTTC
>-|TRBJ2-1|many|TRBV5-1
CASGRSEAYNEQFF
TGCGCCAGCGGCCGTTCGGAGGCCTACAATGAGCAGTTCTTC
>TRBD1|TRBJ2-5|many|TRBV7-9
CASSDHGTAGQETQYF
TGTGCCAGCAGCGACCACGGGACAGCTGGCCAAGAGACCCAGTACTTC
>TRBD2|TRBJ2-5|few|TRBV7-3
CASSMGTSVAETQYF
TGTGCCAGCAGCATGGGGACTAGCGTTGCAGAGACCCAGTACTTC
>TRBD1|TRBJ2-3|many|TRBV5-1
CASRYGTGASLDTQYF
TGCGCCAGCAGATACGGGACAGGGGCTAGCTTGGATACGCAGTATTTT
>-|TRBJ1-2|-|TRBV4-1
CASRSGGGSKLPYTF
TGCGCCAGCAGGTCTGGCGGTGGGAGCAAGTTGCCCTACACCTTC
>-|TRBJ2-6|-|TRBV20-1
CSASQVSGANVLTF
TGCAGTGCCTCACAGGTCTCTGGGGCCAACGTCCTGACTTTC
>-|TRBJ2-3|many|TRBV20-1
CSASSAPTDSTDTQYF
TGCAGTGCTAGTAGTGCGCCGACAGACAGCACAGATACGCAGTATTTT
>TRBD2|TRBJ2-1|few|TRBV5-1
CASSSLRRASGAALYNEQFF
TGCGCCAGCAGCTCCCTCCGGCGGGCTAGCGGAGCTGCCTTATACAATGAGCAGTTCTTC
>-|TRBJ2-1|many|TRBV4-2
CASSQEGTRFSYNEQFF
TGTGCCAGCAGCCAAGAAGGGACCAGGTTTTCCTACAATGAGCAGTTCTTC
>-|TRBJ2-5|few|TRBV7-2
CASSSTLSEETQYF
TGTGCCAGCAGCTCGACACTCTCTGAAGAGACCCAGTACTTC
>-|TRBJ2-7|many|TRBV6-2/TRBV6-3
CASSIRQGGYEQYF
TGTGCCAGCAGTATCCGACAGGGAGGTTACGAGCAGTACTTC
>-|TRBJ2-1|-|TRBV7-6
CASSLDTEGHYNEQFF
TGTGCCAGCAGCTTAGACACTGAGGGCCACTACAATGAGCAGTTCTTC
>-|TRBJ1-2|few|TRBV12-3/TRBV12-4
CASSSRGQKTYGYTF
TGTGCCAGCAGTTCAAGAGGACAGAAGACCTATGGCTACACCTTC
>-|TRBJ1-1|few|TRBV5-1
CASSLGGRIGETEAFF
TGCGCCAGCAGCTTGGGAGGACGGATAGGGGAAACTGAAGCTTTCTTT
>-|TRBJ2-2|-|TRBV12-3/TRBV12-4
CASSLPGEAGELFF
TGTGCCAGCAGTTTACCCGGGGAGGCCGGGGAGCTGTTTTTT
>-|TRBJ2-1|many|TRBV28
CALGGPNEQFF
TGTGCCCTAGGCGGGCCCAATGAGCAGTTCTTC
>-|TRBJ1-1|many|TRBV3-1
CASSQVGGEAFF
TGCGCCAGCAGCCAAGTAGGTGGTGAAGCTTTCTTT
>-|TRBJ2-2|many|TRBV5-1
CASRDPNTGELFF
TGCGCCAGCAGGGACCCGAACACCGGGGAGCTGTTTTTT
>TRBD1|TRBJ2-7|-|TRBV6-6
CASTNRGSYEQYF
TGTGCCAGCACCAACAGGGGTTCCTACGAGCAGTACTTC
>TRBD1|TRBJ2-6|few|TRBV20-1
CSARDWDRYSGANVLTF
TGCAGTGCTAGAGATTGGGACAGGTACTCTGGGGCCAACGTCCTGACTTTC
>-|TRBJ1-2|-|TRBV12-3/TRBV12-4
CASSPRSFGYTF
TGTGCCAGCAGCCCTCGGTCCTTTGGCTACACCTTC
>TRBD1|TRBJ1-2|many|TRBV6-1
CASRVGYRGVDYGYTF
TGTGCCAGTAGGGTTGGTTACAGGGGTGTGGACTATGGCTACACCTTC
>TRBD1|TRBJ1-5|many|TRBV6-2/TRBV6-3
CASSYPPGTGGFGNQPQHF
TGTGCCAGCAGTTACCCACCCGGGACAGGGGGTTTTGGCAATCAGCCCCAGCATTTT
>-|TRBJ1-2|many|TRBV29-1
CSVDLKPGGTF
TGCAGCGTTGATTTAAAGCCGGGGGGCACCTTC
>TRBD1|TRBJ1-2|many|TRBV5-4
CASSWDVTLWGQGLGYGYTF
TGTGCCAGCAGCTGGGATGTAACATTGTGGGGACAGGGGCTCGGCTATGGCTACACCTTC
>TRBD2|TRBJ2-1|-|TRBV18
CASSPTGGPFDEQFF
TGTGCCAGCTCACCAACGGGAGGGCCATTTGATGAGCAGTTCTTC